This is a list of T cell receptor beta chains from one sample in a study of blood T cell repertoires in COVID-19. TCRdb keeps only in-frame clones here, not all; method: immunoSEQ multiplex PCR. In the table there are 85,000 to 110,000 clones, around 82% of which are singletons. Material for sequencing was peripheral blood. All receptors derive from a human donor in a cohort sampled during active or convalescent COVID-19. Each CDR3 is given with its conserved first and last residue. The D gene is left open where the match is weak. A row's size may be missing; if present it is once, few, many or a size class.

D: -; size: -; J: TRBJ2-2; V: TRBV2; DNA: TGTGCCAGCACCGGAGGGCCGTTCGGGGAGCTGTTTTTT; CDR3: CASTGGPFGELFF
D: TRBD2; size: -; J: TRBJ2-7; V: TRBV14; DNA: TGTGCCAGCAGCCAAGAAGTTCTAGCGGGGGGTGTCTACGAGCAGTACTTC; CDR3: CASSQEVLAGGVYEQYF
D: TRBD1; size: -; J: TRBJ2-7; V: TRBV5-1; DNA: TGCGCCAGCAGCTTGCCAGGGGGCCCCTACGAGCAGTACTTC; CDR3: CASSLPGGPYEQYF
D: -; size: -; J: TRBJ1-6; V: TRBV7-3; DNA: TGTGCCAGCAGCCTACTACCGACAGGCAGCTCCTATAATTCACCCCTCCACTTT; CDR3: CASSLLPTGSSYNSPLHF
D: TRBD1; size: -; J: TRBJ1-1; V: TRBV7-9; DNA: TGTGCCAGCAGTTCACAGGGGGAAACTGAAGCTTTCTTT; CDR3: CASSSQGETEAFF
D: TRBD1; size: -; J: TRBJ1-4; V: TRBV6-1; DNA: TGTGCCAGCAGTGCGTGGGACAGCGGAAAACCTGAAAAACTGTTTTTT; CDR3: CASSAWDSGKPEKLFF
D: -; size: -; J: TRBJ1-2; V: TRBV2; DNA: TGTGCCAGCAGTGAAGGACGGGACTATGGCTACACCTTC; CDR3: CASSEGRDYGYTF
D: TRBD2; size: -; J: TRBJ2-3; V: TRBV11-2; DNA: TGTGCCAGCAGCTTGGGTGATAGCGGGGGGTTTCGGGATACGCAGTATTTT; CDR3: CASSLGDSGGFRDTQYF
D: TRBD1; size: -; J: TRBJ1-2; V: TRBV7-2; DNA: TGTGCCAGCAGCGGGCCGGACAGGGGTTATTTTGGCTACACCTTC; CDR3: CASSGPDRGYFGYTF
D: TRBD2; size: -; J: TRBJ2-2; V: TRBV9; DNA: TGTGCCAGCAGCGTGAGCGGGGGGGGATTTACGAACACCGGGGAGCTGTTTTTT; CDR3: CASSVSGGGFTNTGELFF
D: -; size: -; J: TRBJ1-4; V: TRBV4-2; DNA: TGTGCCAGCAGCATCCGACAAGCAACTAATGAAAAACTGTTTTTT; CDR3: CASSIRQATNEKLFF
D: -; size: -; J: TRBJ1-3; V: TRBV27; DNA: TGTGCCAGCAGGATGGCGGCAGGGAAGTGGAACACCATATATTTT; CDR3: CASRMAAGKWNTIYF
D: -; size: -; J: TRBJ2-7; V: TRBV11-3; DNA: TGTGCCAGCAGCCCTACAAGCGGCTCCTACGAGCAGTACTTC; CDR3: CASSPTSGSYEQYF
D: TRBD2; size: -; J: TRBJ2-2; V: TRBV6-1; DNA: TGTGCCAGCAGTGCCACTAGCGGGGCCGCGACCGGGGAGCTGTTTTTT; CDR3: CASSATSGAATGELFF
D: TRBD1; size: -; J: TRBJ2-7; V: TRBV5-1; DNA: TGCGCCAGCAGCCCCAGGACAGGGGGATACGAGCAGTACTTC; CDR3: CASSPRTGGYEQYF
D: -; size: -; J: TRBJ1-2; V: TRBV12-3/TRBV12-4; DNA: TGTGCCAGCAGTTTTCAGGAATACTATGGCTACACCTTC; CDR3: CASSFQEYYGYTF
D: TRBD1; size: -; J: TRBJ2-2; V: TRBV5-1; DNA: TGCGCCAGCAGCTCAAGGACAGGGGACACCGGGGAGCTGTTTTTT; CDR3: CASSSRTGDTGELFF
D: TRBD1; size: -; J: TRBJ1-2; V: TRBV9; DNA: TGTGCCAGCAGCTTAACCCTACAGGGGAACTATGGCTACACCTTC; CDR3: CASSLTLQGNYGYTF
D: TRBD1; size: -; J: TRBJ1-6; V: TRBV28; DNA: TGTGCCAGCGGGGGGACAGTTAATTCACCCCTCCACTTT; CDR3: CASGGTVNSPLHF
D: -; size: once; J: TRBJ2-1; V: TRBV7-2; DNA: TGTGCCAGCAGCCTGAAGACTAACTACAATGAGCAGTTCTTC; CDR3: CASSLKTNYNEQFF
D: TRBD1; size: many; J: TRBJ1-2; V: TRBV11-3; DNA: TGTGCCAGCAGCTTAGAAGGCCGACAGGGGGTCTATGGCTACACCTTC; CDR3: CASSLEGRQGVYGYTF
D: -; size: -; J: TRBJ1-4; V: TRBV5-1; DNA: TGCGCCAGCAGCTTGGGCACCGGACAGCGTAATGAAAAACTGTTTTTT; CDR3: CASSLGTGQRNEKLFF
D: TRBD1; size: -; J: TRBJ2-6; V: TRBV29-1; DNA: TGCAGCGTGGGACAGGCAATCTCTGGGGCCAACGTCCTGACTTTC; CDR3: CSVGQAISGANVLTF
D: TRBD2; size: -; J: TRBJ2-5; V: TRBV6-2/TRBV6-3; DNA: TGTGCCAGCAGTCCCTCTTCCGGACTAGCGGCGGGTGAGACCCAGTACTTC; CDR3: CASSPSSGLAAGETQYF
D: -; size: -; J: TRBJ2-1; V: TRBV29-1; DNA: TGCAGCGTTGAAGATCTGAGGTCGGGAACCTACAATGAGCAGTTCTTC; CDR3: CSVEDLRSGTYNEQFF
D: -; size: -; J: TRBJ2-5; V: TRBV12-5; DNA: TGTGCTAGTGGTTTGGTACCAGGTCAAGAGACCCAGTACTTC; CDR3: CASGLVPGQETQYF
D: -; size: -; J: TRBJ1-1; V: TRBV30; DNA: TGTGCCTGGAGTGTACGGGGGGGCCGGACTGAAGCTTTCTTT; CDR3: CAWSVRGGRTEAFF
D: -; size: -; J: TRBJ2-7; V: TRBV4-2; DNA: TGTGCCAGCAGCCAAGTTGGGGGACAATCCTACGAGCAGTACTTC; CDR3: CASSQVGGQSYEQYF
D: TRBD1; size: -; J: TRBJ1-1; V: TRBV19; DNA: TGTGCCAGTAATGACAGGGGGCGTAACACTGAAGCTTTCTTT; CDR3: CASNDRGRNTEAFF
D: -; size: -; J: TRBJ1-3; V: TRBV5-1; DNA: TGCGCCAGCAGCTTGGCAGGGATCTCTGGAAACACCATATATTTT; CDR3: CASSLAGISGNTIYF
D: TRBD1; size: -; J: TRBJ2-2; V: TRBV11-2; DNA: TGTGCCAGCAGCCTCTCGAGTGGGACAGGGGTCACCGGGGAGCTGTTTTTT; CDR3: CASSLSSGTGVTGELFF
D: TRBD2; size: -; J: TRBJ2-3; V: TRBV7-2; DNA: TGTGCCAGCAGCCCACCTAGCGGGGGGGCCGATACGCAGTATTTT; CDR3: CASSPPSGGADTQYF
D: -; size: once; J: TRBJ1-1; V: TRBV7-9; DNA: TGTGCCAGCAGCTTAGCGACAGTGAACACTGAAGCTTTCTTT; CDR3: CASSLATVNTEAFF
D: TRBD1; size: once; J: TRBJ2-7; V: TRBV2; DNA: TGTGCCAACAGACCGGGACAGGGGGTCCACGAGCAGTACTTC; CDR3: CANRPGQGVHEQYF
D: TRBD2; size: -; J: TRBJ2-3; V: TRBV10-3; DNA: TGTGCCATCAGTGAGGGCGGGAGACTAGCGGGGTACACAGATACGCAGTATTTT; CDR3: CAISEGGRLAGYTDTQYF
D: TRBD1; size: -; J: TRBJ2-1; V: TRBV10-2; DNA: TGCGCCAGCAGTCGGGTGCAGGGGGCCCACAATGAGCAGTTCTTC; CDR3: CASSRVQGAHNEQFF
D: -; size: -; J: TRBJ2-1; V: TRBV18; DNA: TGTGCCAGCTCACCAACACTAGCCGACAATGAGCAGTTCTTC; CDR3: CASSPTLADNEQFF
D: TRBD1; size: -; J: TRBJ1-2; V: TRBV13; DNA: TGTGCCAGCAGCAGCACCGGACAGGAGGGCGGTGGCTACACCTTC; CDR3: CASSSTGQEGGGYTF
D: -; size: few; J: TRBJ1-4; V: TRBV3-1/TRBV3-2; DNA: TGTGCCAGCACCGGGGGAGGTAATGAAAAACTGTTTTTT; CDR3: CASTGGGNEKLFF
D: -; size: -; J: TRBJ1-1; V: TRBV9; DNA: TGTGCCAGCAGTGGTAGCAGTGGCACTGAAGCTTTCTTT; CDR3: CASSGSSGTEAFF
D: -; size: -; J: TRBJ2-1; V: TRBV19; DNA: TGTGCCAGTAGTAGGAGTGGGGGGTTCTCCTACAATGAGCAGTTCTTC; CDR3: CASSRSGGFSYNEQFF
D: -; size: -; J: TRBJ1-3; V: TRBV27; DNA: TGTGCCAGTAGAAAGGACGGAGGATCTGGAAACACCATATATTTT; CDR3: CASRKDGGSGNTIYF
D: TRBD2; size: -; J: TRBJ2-7; V: TRBV7-2; DNA: TGTGCCAGCAGCTTAGGACTAGCATACGAGCAGTACTTC; CDR3: CASSLGLAYEQYF
D: -; size: once; J: TRBJ2-6; V: TRBV19; DNA: TGTGCCAGTAGTATTCAGGGAACTGGGGCCAACGTCCTGACTTTC; CDR3: CASSIQGTGANVLTF
D: TRBD1; size: -; J: TRBJ2-1; V: TRBV5-6; DNA: TGTGCCAGCAGCAGATACAGGGGACGGACCTACAATGAGCAGTTCTTC; CDR3: CASSRYRGRTYNEQFF
D: -; size: once; J: TRBJ2-3; V: TRBV11-3; DNA: TGTGCCAGCAGCCTAGGAGGGCTCGTGGACACGCAGTATTTT; CDR3: CASSLGGLVDTQYF